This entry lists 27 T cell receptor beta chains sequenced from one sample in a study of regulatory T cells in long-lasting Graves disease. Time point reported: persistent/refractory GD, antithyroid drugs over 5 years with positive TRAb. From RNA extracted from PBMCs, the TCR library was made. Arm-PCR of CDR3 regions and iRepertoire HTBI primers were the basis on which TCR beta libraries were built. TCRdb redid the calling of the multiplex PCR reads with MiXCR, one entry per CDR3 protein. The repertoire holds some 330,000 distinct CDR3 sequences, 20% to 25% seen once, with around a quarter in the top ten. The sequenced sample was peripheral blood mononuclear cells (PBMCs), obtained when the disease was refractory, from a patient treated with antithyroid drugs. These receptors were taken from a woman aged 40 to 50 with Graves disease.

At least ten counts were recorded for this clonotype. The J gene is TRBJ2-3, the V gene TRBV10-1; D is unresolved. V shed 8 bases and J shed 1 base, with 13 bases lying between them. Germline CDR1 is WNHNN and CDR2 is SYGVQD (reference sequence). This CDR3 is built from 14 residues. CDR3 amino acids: CASFTHDGTDTQYF. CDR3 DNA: TGCGCCAGCTTTACCCATGACGGCACAGATACGCAGTATTTT.

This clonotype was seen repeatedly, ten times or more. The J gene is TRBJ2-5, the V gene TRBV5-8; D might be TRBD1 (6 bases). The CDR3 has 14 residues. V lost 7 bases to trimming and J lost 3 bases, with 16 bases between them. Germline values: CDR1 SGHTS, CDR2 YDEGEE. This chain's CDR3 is CASGLVRTEETQYF. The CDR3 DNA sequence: TGTGCCAGCGGTCTCGTCAGGACAGAAGAGACCCAGTACTTC.

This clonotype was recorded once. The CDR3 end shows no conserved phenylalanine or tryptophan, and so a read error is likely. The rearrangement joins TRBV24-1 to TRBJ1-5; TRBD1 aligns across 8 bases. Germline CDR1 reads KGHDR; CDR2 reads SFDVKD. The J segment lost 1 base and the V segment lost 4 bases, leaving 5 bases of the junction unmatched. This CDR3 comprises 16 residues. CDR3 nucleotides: TGTGCCACCAGTGACACCGACAGGGGAAGCAATCAGCCCCAGCATTAT. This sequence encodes CATSDTDRGSNQPQHY.

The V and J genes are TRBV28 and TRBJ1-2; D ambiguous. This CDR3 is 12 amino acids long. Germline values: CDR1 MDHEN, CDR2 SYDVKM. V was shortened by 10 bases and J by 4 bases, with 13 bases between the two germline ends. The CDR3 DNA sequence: TGTGCCATCAGCCCCACAATCTATGGCTACACCTTC. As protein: CAISPTIYGYTF.

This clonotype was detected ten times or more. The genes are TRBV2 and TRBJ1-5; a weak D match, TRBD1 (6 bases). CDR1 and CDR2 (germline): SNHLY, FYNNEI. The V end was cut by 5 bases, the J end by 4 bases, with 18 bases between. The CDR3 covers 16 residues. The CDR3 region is CASSLRTGTTNQPQHF. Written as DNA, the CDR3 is TGTGCCAGCAGTTTACGTACAGGGACTACGAATCAGCCCCAGCATTTT.

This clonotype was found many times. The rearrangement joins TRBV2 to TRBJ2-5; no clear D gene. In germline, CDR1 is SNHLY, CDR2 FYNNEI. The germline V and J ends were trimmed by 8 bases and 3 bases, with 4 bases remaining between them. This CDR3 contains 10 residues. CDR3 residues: CASLEETQYF. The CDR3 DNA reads TGTGCCAGCCTGGAAGAGACCCAGTACTTC.

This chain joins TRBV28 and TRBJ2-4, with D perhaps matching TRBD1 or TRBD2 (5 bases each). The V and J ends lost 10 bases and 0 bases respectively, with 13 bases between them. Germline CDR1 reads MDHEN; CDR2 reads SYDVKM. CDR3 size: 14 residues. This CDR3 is CATRGPLAKNIQYF. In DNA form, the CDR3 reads TGTGCCACACGGGGACCACTAGCCAAAAACATTCAGTACTTC.

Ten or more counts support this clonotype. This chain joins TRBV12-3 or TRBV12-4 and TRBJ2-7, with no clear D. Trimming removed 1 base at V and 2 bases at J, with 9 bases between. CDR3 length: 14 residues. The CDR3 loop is CASSLDQVAYEQYF. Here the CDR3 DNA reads TGTGCCAGCAGTTTAGATCAGGTCGCCTACGAGCAGTACTTC.

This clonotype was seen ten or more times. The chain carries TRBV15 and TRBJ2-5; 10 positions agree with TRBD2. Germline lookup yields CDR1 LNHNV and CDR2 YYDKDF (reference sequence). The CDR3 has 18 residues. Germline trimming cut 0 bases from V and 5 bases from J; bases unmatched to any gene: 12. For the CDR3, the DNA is TGTGCCACCAGCAGAGACGGACTAGCGGAACTTCGGAGGGAGACCCAGTACTTC. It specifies CATSRDGLAELRRETQYF. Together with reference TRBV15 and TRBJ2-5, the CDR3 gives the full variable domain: DAMVIQNPRYQVTQFGKPVTLSCSQTLNHNVMYWYQQKSSQAPKLLFHYYDKDFNNEADTPDNFQSRRPNTSFCFLDIRSPGLGDTAMYLCATSRDGLAELRRETQYFGPGTRLLVL.

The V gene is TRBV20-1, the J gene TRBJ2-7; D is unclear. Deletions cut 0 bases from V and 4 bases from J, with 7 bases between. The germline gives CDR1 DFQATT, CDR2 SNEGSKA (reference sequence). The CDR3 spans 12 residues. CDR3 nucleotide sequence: TGCAGTGCTAGAGATAAGATGTACGAGCAGTACTTC. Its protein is CSARDKMYEQYF.

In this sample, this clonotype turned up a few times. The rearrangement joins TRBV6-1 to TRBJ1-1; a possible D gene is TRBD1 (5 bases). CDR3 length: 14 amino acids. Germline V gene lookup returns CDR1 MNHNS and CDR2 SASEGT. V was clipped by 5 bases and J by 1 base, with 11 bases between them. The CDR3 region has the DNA TGTGCCAGCAGTAGGGGTTTTGGGAACACTGAAGCTTTCTTT. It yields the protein CASSRGFGNTEAFF.

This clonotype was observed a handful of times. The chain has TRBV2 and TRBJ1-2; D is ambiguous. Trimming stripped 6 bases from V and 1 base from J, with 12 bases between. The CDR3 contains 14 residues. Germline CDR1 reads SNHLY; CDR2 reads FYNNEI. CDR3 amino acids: CASSQKNLNYGYTF. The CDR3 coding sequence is TGTGCCAGCAGCCAAAAGAATCTTAACTATGGCTACACCTTC.

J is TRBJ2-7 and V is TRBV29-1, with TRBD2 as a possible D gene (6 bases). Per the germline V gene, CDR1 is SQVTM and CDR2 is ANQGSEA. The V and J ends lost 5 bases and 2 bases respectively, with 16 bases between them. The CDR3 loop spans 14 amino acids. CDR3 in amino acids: CSVIWEAGPYEQYF. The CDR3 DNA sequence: TGCAGCGTTATTTGGGAGGCAGGCCCCTACGAGCAGTACTTC.

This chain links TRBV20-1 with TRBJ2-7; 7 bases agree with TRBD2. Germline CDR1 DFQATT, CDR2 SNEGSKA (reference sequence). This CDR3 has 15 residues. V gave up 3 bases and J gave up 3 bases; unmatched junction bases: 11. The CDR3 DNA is TGCAGTGCTAGGTCGGGCGGGAGTAGCAGCTACGAGCAGTACTTC. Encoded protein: CSARSGGSSSYEQYF.

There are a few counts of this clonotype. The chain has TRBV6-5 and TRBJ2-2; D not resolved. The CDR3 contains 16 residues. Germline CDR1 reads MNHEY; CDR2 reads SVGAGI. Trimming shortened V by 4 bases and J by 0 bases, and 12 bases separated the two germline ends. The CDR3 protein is CASSSLSFANTGELFF. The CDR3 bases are TGTGCCAGCAGTTCCCTCAGCTTCGCGAACACCGGGGAGCTGTTTTTT.

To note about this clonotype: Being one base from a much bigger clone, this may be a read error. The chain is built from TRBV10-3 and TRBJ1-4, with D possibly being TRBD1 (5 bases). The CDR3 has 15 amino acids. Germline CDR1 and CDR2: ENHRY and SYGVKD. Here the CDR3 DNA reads TGTGCCTTCAGTTCCAGGGAAGGCAGTGGTGAAAAACTGTTTTTT. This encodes CAFSSREGSGEKLFF.

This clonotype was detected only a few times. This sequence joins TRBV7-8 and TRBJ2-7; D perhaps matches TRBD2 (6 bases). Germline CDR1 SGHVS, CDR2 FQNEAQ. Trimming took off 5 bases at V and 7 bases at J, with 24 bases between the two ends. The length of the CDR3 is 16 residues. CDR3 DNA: TGTGCCAGCAGCCCGCGATCCGGGACTCTTTCGGGGGAGCAGTACTTC. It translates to CASSPRSGTLSGEQYF.

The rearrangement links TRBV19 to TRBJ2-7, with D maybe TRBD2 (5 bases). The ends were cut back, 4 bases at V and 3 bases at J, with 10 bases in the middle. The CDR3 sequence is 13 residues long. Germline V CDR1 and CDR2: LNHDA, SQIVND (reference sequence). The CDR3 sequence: CASSRGLDYEQYF. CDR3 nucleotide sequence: TGTGCCAGTAGTAGAGGACTGGACTACGAGCAGTACTTC.

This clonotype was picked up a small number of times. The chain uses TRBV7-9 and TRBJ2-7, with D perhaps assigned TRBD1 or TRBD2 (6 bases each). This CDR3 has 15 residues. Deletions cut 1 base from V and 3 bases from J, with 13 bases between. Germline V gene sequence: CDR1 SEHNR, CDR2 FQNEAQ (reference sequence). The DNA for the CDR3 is TGTGCCAGCAGCTTAGGTGGAGGGGGGCACTACGAGCAGTACTTC. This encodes CASSLGGGGHYEQYF.

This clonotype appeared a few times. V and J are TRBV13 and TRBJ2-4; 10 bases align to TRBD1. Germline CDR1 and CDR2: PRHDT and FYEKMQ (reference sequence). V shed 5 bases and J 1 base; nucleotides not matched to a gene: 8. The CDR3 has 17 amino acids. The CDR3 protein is CASSHYRQGAAKNIQYF. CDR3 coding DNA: TGTGCCAGCAGCCACTACCGACAGGGGGCGGCCAAAAACATTCAGTACTTC.

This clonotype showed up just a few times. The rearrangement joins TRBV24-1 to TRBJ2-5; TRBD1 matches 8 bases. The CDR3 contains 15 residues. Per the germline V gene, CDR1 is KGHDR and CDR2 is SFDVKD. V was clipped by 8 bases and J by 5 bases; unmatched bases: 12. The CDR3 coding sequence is TGTGCCACCACCAGACAGGGGCGCCGGTGGGAGACCCAGTACTTC. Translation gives CATTRQGRRWETQYF.

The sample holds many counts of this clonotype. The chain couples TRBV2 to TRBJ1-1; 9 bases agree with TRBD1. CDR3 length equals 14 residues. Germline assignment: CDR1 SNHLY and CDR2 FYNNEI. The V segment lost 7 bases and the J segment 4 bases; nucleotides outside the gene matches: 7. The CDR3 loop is CASTRTGVSTEAFF. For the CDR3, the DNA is TGTGCCAGCACCAGGACAGGGGTTAGCACTGAAGCTTTCTTT. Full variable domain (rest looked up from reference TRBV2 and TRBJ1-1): EPEVTQTPSHQVTQMGQEVILRCVPISNHLYFYWYRQILGQKVEFLVSFYNNEISEKSEIFDDQFSVERPDGSNFTLKIRSTKLEDSAMYFCASTRTGVSTEAFFGQGTRLTVV.

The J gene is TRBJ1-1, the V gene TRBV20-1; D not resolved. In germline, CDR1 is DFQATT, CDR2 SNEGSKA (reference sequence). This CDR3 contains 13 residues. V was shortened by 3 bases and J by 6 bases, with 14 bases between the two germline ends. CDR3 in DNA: TGCAGTGCTAGGACAAGTCGCCGCCCTGAAGCTTTCTTT. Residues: CSARTSRRPEAFF.

This CDR3 is CASSMVDRAREDTQYF. For the CDR3, the DNA is TGTGCCAGTAGTATGGTGGACAGGGCGCGTGAAGATACGCAGTATTTT. The rearrangement joins TRBV19 to TRBJ2-3, with 8 bases identical to TRBD1. Germline V CDR1 and CDR2: LNHDA, SQIVND (reference sequence). This CDR3 contains 16 residues. V lost 3 bases, J lost 5 bases, and 10 bases stayed unmatched.

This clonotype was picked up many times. The CDR3, as DNA: TGCAGTGCTAGAGTGGGACAGGGCGGCTACACCTTC. The encoded protein is CSARVGQGGYTF. The rearrangement links TRBV20-1 to TRBJ1-2; 9 bases map to TRBD1. From germline, CDR1 is DFQATT and CDR2 SNEGSKA (reference sequence). The CDR3 length is 12 residues. With V trimmed by 1 base and J by 8 bases, 2 bases remained unmatched.

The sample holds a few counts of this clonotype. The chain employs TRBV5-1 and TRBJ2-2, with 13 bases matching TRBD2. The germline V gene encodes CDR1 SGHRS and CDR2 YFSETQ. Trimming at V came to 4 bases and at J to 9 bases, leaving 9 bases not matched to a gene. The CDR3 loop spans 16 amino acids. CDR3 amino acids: CASSPWTSGSFRELFF. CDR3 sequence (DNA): TGCGCCAGCAGCCCGTGGACTAGCGGGAGTTTCAGGGAGCTGTTTTTT.

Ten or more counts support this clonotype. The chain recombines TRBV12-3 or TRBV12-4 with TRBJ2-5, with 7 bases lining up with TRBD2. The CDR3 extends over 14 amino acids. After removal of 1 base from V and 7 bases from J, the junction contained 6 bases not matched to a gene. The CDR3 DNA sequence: TGTGCCAGCAGTTTAGGGGCGGGAGAGGGGACCCAGTACTTC. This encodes CASSLGAGEGTQYF.